The entry that follows covers one TCR beta chain sequence. Its antigen is unknown. The CDR3 loop spans 18 amino acids. The germline V and J ends were trimmed by 10 bases and 4 bases, with 28 bases remaining between them. These data are taken from a study of radiotherapy plus CTLA-4 blockade in lung cancer. In the study overall: For approximately 19% of patients, objective responses occurred, and around 31% had disease control. Whole-study findings and limits: Early shifts in blood T cell clones, with interferon-beta, reportedly predicted response best.

Produced via immunoSEQ multiplex PCR; TCRdb's table is partial and in-frame only. In the table there are tens of thousands of clones, 73% of which are singletons. The gene calls are TRBV23-1 and TRBJ1-4; possible D gene TRBD1, 5 bases. TRBV23-1 is noted as an ORF with a role that remains uncertain. This clonotype was obtained from a human donor with non-small cell lung cancer who had stable disease on radiotherapy plus ipilimumab. Sequences were derived from peripheral blood, sampled from a patient treated with radiotherapy plus ipilimumab. CDR3 sequence: CATTRLHRPLTLNEKLFF. DNA of the CDR3: TGCGCCACCACCCGCCTGCACAGGCCCCTGACCCTTAATGAAAAACTGTTTTTT.